This T cell receptor (beta chain) derives from a study of blood T cell repertoires in COVID-19. Across the whole study: Both acute and convalescent COVID-19 samples were obtained from the United States, Italy and Spain. PBMCs, B-cell-depleted T cells, or T cells provided the cDNA or gDNA that made up the material.

Source study methods: The assay estimated nucleated cells by amplifying reference gene primers. Clones were sequenced by immunoSEQ multiplex PCR, and TCRdb holds only the in-frame ones, with some missing. Clone size and V and J calls were adopted from that table, with D and trimming inferred from the DNA. This table holds over 20,000 clones, 88% found once. Deletions cut 3 bases from V and 5 bases from J, with 10 bases between. The germline gives CDR1 MNHNS, CDR2 SASEGT. The CDR3 covers 14 residues. V and J are TRBV6-1 and TRBJ2-2; D gene unclear. Sequenced: peripheral blood. The TCR comes from a man aged 70-80 years with acute or convalescent COVID-19. The CDR3 DNA follows: TGTGCCAGCAGTGACCAGGTTTGGACCGGGGAGCTGTTTTTT. Amino acids: CASSDQVWTGELFF.